This T cell receptor (beta chain) is drawn from a study of cytomegalovirus exposure and HLA in healthy donors. CDR3 length equals 14 residues. Germline CDR1 is SGHTA and CDR2 is FQGTGA. The V segment lost 6 bases and the J segment 2 bases; nucleotides outside the gene matches: 5. Donors likely had unrecorded immune exposures despite being nominally healthy when sampled. Regarding the study as a whole: What a later analysis showed was that several of the most significant clusters appeared linked to common viral pathogens.

PCR amplification relied on 60 Vbeta primers (plus 13 Jbeta primers). Sequencing was performed with immunoSEQ multiplex PCR; in TCRdb, only in-frame clones are kept and a portion is missing. The sample has about 180,000 clones; about 77% are singletons. As to this clone: Its antigen is undetermined.

The J gene is TRBJ2-7, the V gene TRBV7-3; TRBD1 matches at 9 bases. Material for sequencing was PBMCs. The source of this sequence is a man aged 55 to 70 in good health and CMV-seronegative. The CDR3 loop is CASSMGQGPYEQYF. CDR3 sequence (DNA): TGTGCCAGCAGTATGGGACAGGGACCCTACGAGCAGTACTTC.